These 4 T cell receptor beta chains were all obtained from the same sample, sequenced in a study of PD-1 blockade in classical Hodgkin lymphoma. Relapse after autologous stem cell transplantation occurred in every patient, and brentuximab vedotin exposure varied. TCRdb keeps only in-frame clones here, not all; method: immunoSEQ multiplex PCR. The top ten clones hold 15% to 20% of a sample with 110,000 or so clones, nearly 90% of them seen once. Here the sequenced sample was peripheral blood mononuclear cells (PBMCs), taken before the second cycle of nivolumab. The receptors were sampled from a human donor with classical Hodgkin lymphoma.

This chain connects TRBV6-5 to TRBJ1-2; D is undetermined. Between the trimmed V and J ends, which lost 2 bases and 13 bases, there was a span of 17 bases. The CDR3 spans 13 residues. Germline V lookup: CDR1 MNHEY, CDR2 SVGAGI. CDR3: CASSYPEGAVATF. The DNA for the CDR3 is TGTGCCAGCAGTTACCCTGAGGGCGCCGTGGCCACCTTC.

This clone has just one count. The CDR3 here is CASSLRRGDIQYF. The CDR3 bases are TGTGCCAGCAGTCTACGGAGAGGGGACATTCAGTACTTC. The chain combines TRBV7-9 with TRBJ2-4; D is tentatively TRBD1 or TRBD2 (5 bases each). The V and J ends lost 6 bases and 8 bases respectively, with 14 bases between them. This CDR3 region has 13 residues. Germline CDR1 reads SEHNR; CDR2 reads FQNEAQ (reference sequence).

The rearrangement links TRBV4-1 to TRBJ1-3; D gene unclear. This CDR3 has 17 amino acids. V was pared by 1 base and J by 0 bases, with 13 bases between. Germline V gene sequence: CDR1 MGHRA, CDR2 YSYEKL. The DNA of the CDR3 is TGCGCCAGCAGCCAAGCCCCCCCGGCCTTCTCTGGAAACACCATATATTTT. Its protein is CASSQAPPAFSGNTIYF.

The count of this clone is one. This chain uses TRBV6-5 with TRBJ1-2; D remains unclear. Germline V gene lookup returns CDR1 MNHEY and CDR2 SVGAGI. V was clipped by 10 bases and J by 6 bases, with 15 bases between them. The CDR3 spans 12 residues. CDR3 coding DNA: TGTGCCACCGGTAATTGGCGGCATGGCTACACCTTC. Encoded protein: CATGNWRHGYTF.